This TCR beta chain was retrieved from a study of cytomegalovirus exposure and HLA in healthy donors. On the study more broadly: Across 350 to 500 genotyped donors, just over 80% landed in the Caucasian-associated ancestry cluster. Study outcomes and limitations: In the analysis, some V segments, TRBV6-2 and TRBV6-3 included, were excluded as indistinguishable.

Germline V CDR1 and CDR2: KGHSH, LQKENI. The CDR3 spans 14 residues. Between the trimmed V and J ends, which lost 5 bases and 6 bases, there was a span of 15 bases. The PCR was carried out with 60 Vbeta primers and 13 Jbeta primers. Sequenced by immunoSEQ multiplex PCR; TCRdb stores in-frame clones only, minus some. The top ten clones hold around 4.9% of a sample with around 110,000 clones, about 74% of them seen once. This clone has ten or more counts. Its cognate antigen is unknown. The chain employs TRBV18 and TRBJ2-3; D perhaps matches TRBD1 (6 bases). Sequencing was done on a sample of PBMCs. This receptor was obtained from a man under 40 in good health and CMV-seropositive. In DNA, the CDR3 is TGTGCCAGCTCATTTGCGGCAGGGGAGGATACGCAGTATTTT. Amino acids: CASSFAAGEDTQYF.